This T cell receptor beta chain originates from a study of T cell changes during pregnancy in multiple sclerosis. The V end was cut by 1 base, the J end by 6 bases, with 10 bases between. Germline V lookup: CDR1 SEHNR, CDR2 FQNEAQ (reference sequence). CDR3 length: 14 residues. The assay was immunoSEQ multiplex PCR, and TCRdb's table has in-frame clones only and misses some. The table shows approximately 90,000 clones, with approximately 94% occurring only once. The V call is TRBV7-9, the J call TRBJ2-1, with D maybe TRBD1 (6 bases). The clonotype was recovered from a female donor with multiple sclerosis, enrolled in a pregnancy study. This material consisted of peripheral blood, taken in the third trimester of pregnancy. CDR3 in amino acids: CASSLVRGGNEQFF. The CDR3 nucleotides read TGTGCCAGCAGCTTAGTTAGAGGGGGCAATGAGCAGTTCTTC.